The 16 T cell receptor beta chains listed next were all sequenced from one sample in a study of cytomegalovirus exposure and HLA in healthy donors. Profiled with immunoSEQ multiplex PCR; TCRdb holds only in-frame clones, not every one. The sample lists over 100,000 clones, roughly 89% occurring once. Sample: PBMCs. These receptors originate from a woman under 30 in good health and CMV-seronegative.

The chain employs TRBV4-1 and TRBJ2-3, with a weak D call TRBD2 (6 bases). This CDR3 contains 15 residues. Trimming pared 3 bases from V and 8 bases from J, leaving 18 bases between. The germline V gene encodes CDR1 MGHRA and CDR2 YSYEKL. The CDR3 reads CASSQGGLGTGTQYF. As DNA, the CDR3 is TGCGCCAGCAGCCAGGGGGGACTGGGAACGGGTACGCAGTATTTT.

J is TRBJ2-3 and V is TRBV7-9, with unresolved D. Trimming shortened V by 2 bases and J by 2 bases, and 8 bases separated the two germline ends. The CDR3 is made up of 14 amino acids. CDR1 is SEHNR and CDR2 is FQNEAQ in the germline V gene (reference sequence). The chain's CDR3 is CASSLSQATDTQYF. In DNA, the CDR3 is TGTGCCAGCAGCTTATCTCAGGCCACAGATACGCAGTATTTT.

The chain uses TRBV7-3 and TRBJ2-1, with D unresolved. The CDR3 has 15 residues. CDR1 SGHTA and CDR2 FQGTGA come from the germline V gene. With 4 bases removed from V and 0 bases from J, the gap between germline ends came to 10 bases. The CDR3 DNA sequence: TGTGCCAGCAGCTCCTACCAAAGCTCCTACAATGAGCAGTTCTTC. Amino acid sequence: CASSSYQSSYNEQFF.

The rearrangement uses TRBV6-6 and TRBJ2-3; a weak D match, TRBD2 (6 bases). Germline V CDR1 and CDR2: MNHNY, SVGAGI (reference sequence). The CDR3 loop spans 15 amino acids. V was cut by 0 bases and J by 6 bases, with 13 bases left in between. CDR3 amino acids: CASSYSGTRRDTQYF. CDR3 nucleotide sequence: TGTGCCAGCAGTTACTCAGGGACTCGACGTGATACGCAGTATTTT.

The chain combines TRBV2 with TRBJ1-1; D is perhaps TRBD1 (6 bases). From germline, CDR1 is SNHLY and CDR2 FYNNEI. Trimming removed 6 bases from V and 1 base from J, with 9 bases in between. The CDR3 consists of 13 residues. The CDR3 coding sequence is TGTGCCAGCAGCCAGGACAGGAACACTGAAGCTTTCTTT. The encoded protein is CASSQDRNTEAFF.

This clone has just a few counts. The chain has TRBV18 and TRBJ2-7; 13 nucleotides line up with TRBD2. This CDR3 comprises 18 residues. Germline V gene sequence: CDR1 KGHSH, CDR2 LQKENI. The junction had 7 bases not matched to a gene; V was cut back by 2 bases and J by 0 bases. In DNA, the CDR3 is TGTGCCAGCTCACCAGTGGGGACTAGCGGGACTAGCTCCTACGAGCAGTACTTC. This codes for CASSPVGTSGTSSYEQYF.

The chain combines TRBV10-3 with TRBJ1-5; unclear D gene. Trimming cost V 6 bases and J 7 bases, with 10 bases left between them. The germline gives CDR1 ENHRY, CDR2 SYGVKD. The CDR3 extends over 12 amino acids. The chain's CDR3 is CAIRTTGQPQHF. The CDR3 nucleotides read TGTGCCATCAGGACGACTGGGCAGCCCCAGCATTTT.

This rearrangement joins TRBV6-5 to TRBJ1-6; D uncertain. CDR1 and CDR2 (germline): MNHEY, SVGAGI. The CDR3 consists of 16 residues. Trimming removed 0 bases at V and 8 bases at J, with 14 bases between. The CDR3 sequence: CASSYSPGSDYSPLHF. The CDR3 nucleotides read TGTGCCAGCAGTTACTCCCCGGGTTCCGATTATTCACCCCTCCACTTT.

This clone has more than one count but fewer than ten. This chain joins TRBV20-1 and TRBJ1-1; a possible D gene is TRBD1 (5 bases). Trimming pared 6 bases from V and 3 bases from J, leaving 8 bases between. The germline V gene encodes CDR1 DFQATT and CDR2 SNEGSKA (reference sequence). The length of the CDR3 is 11 residues. CDR3 in amino acids: CSAPGYTEAFF. CDR3 sequence (DNA): TGCAGTGCGCCAGGGTACACTGAAGCTTTCTTT.

CDR3 sequence reads: CASSLIVGQGNTGELFF. The CDR3 bases are TGTGCCAGCAGCCTTATCGTTGGACAGGGGAACACCGGGGAGCTGTTTTTT. This chain joins TRBV27 and TRBJ2-2, with 8 bases lining up with TRBD1. V gave up 6 bases and J gave up 1 base; unmatched junction bases: 10. In germline, CDR1 is MNHEY, CDR2 SMNVEV (reference sequence). The CDR3 has 17 amino acids.

The gene calls are TRBV27 and TRBJ1-1; no clear D. V was clipped by 8 bases and J by 7 bases, with 11 bases between them. In germline, CDR1 is MNHEY, CDR2 SMNVEV (reference sequence). This CDR3 comprises 11 residues. The CDR3 reads CASFSGFEAFF. DNA for the CDR3: TGTGCCAGCTTCTCCGGGTTTGAAGCTTTCTTT.

This chain joins TRBV7-8 and TRBJ2-5; perhaps TRBD2 as D (6 bases). CDR3 size: 15 residues. From germline, CDR1 is SGHVS and CDR2 FQNEAQ. V was shortened by 4 bases and J by 2 bases, with 14 bases between the two germline ends. CDR3 in DNA: TGTGCCAGCAGCTCGCCGGGGGACGGTCAAGAGACCCAGTACTTC. Amino acid sequence: CASSSPGDGQETQYF.

The chain has TRBV2 and TRBJ1-1; D is uncertain. CDR3 length: 11 amino acids. Trimming took off 5 bases at V and 4 bases at J, with 5 bases between the two ends. Germline CDR1 SNHLY, CDR2 FYNNEI. CDR3 loop: CASSYSTEAFF. Written as DNA, the CDR3 is TGTGCCAGCAGTTATTCCACTGAAGCTTTCTTT.

This clone came up a few times. The V and J genes are TRBV9 and TRBJ1-1, with D hard to call. The CDR3 sequence is 13 residues long. Germline assignment: CDR1 SGDLS and CDR2 YYNGEE. Trimming shortened V by 0 bases and J by 0 bases, and 3 bases separated the two germline ends. Written as DNA, the CDR3 is TGTGCCAGCAGCGTAGCTGTGAACACTGAAGCTTTCTTT. Residues: CASSVAVNTEAFF.

The chain has TRBV6-1 and TRBJ1-4; 8 bases agree with TRBD1. CDR1 and CDR2 (germline): MNHNS, SASEGT. This CDR3 comprises 14 residues. Trimming took 7 bases from V and 8 from J; bases not matched to a gene: 9. The CDR3 coding sequence is TGTGCCAGCACCGAGGACAGGGTCGTAGAAAAACTGTTTTTT. Translated, it gives CASTEDRVVEKLFF.

V and J are TRBV6-5 and TRBJ2-1; 9 nucleotides align to TRBD2. Germline CDR1 and CDR2: MNHEY and SVGAGI. V lost 5 bases and J lost 9; bases outside the gene matches: 11. The CDR3 contains 15 residues. CDR3 DNA: TGTGCCAGCAGTCGTGCGCGCGGGGGGGCCAGTGAGCAGTTCTTC. It encodes CASSRARGGASEQFF.